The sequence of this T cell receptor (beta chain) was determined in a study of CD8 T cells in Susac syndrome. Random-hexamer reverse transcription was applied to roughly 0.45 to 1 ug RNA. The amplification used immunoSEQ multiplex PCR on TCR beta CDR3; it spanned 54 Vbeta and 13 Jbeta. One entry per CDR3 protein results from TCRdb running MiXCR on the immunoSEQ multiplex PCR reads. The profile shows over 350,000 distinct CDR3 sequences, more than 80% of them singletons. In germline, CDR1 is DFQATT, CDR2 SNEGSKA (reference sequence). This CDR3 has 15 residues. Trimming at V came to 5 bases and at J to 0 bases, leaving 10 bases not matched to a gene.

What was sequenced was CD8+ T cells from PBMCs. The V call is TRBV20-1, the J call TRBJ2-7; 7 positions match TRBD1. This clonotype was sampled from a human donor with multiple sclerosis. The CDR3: CSAVPPGQTSYEQYF. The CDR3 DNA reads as TGCAGTGCTGTCCCACCGGGACAGACCTCCTACGAGCAGTACTTC.